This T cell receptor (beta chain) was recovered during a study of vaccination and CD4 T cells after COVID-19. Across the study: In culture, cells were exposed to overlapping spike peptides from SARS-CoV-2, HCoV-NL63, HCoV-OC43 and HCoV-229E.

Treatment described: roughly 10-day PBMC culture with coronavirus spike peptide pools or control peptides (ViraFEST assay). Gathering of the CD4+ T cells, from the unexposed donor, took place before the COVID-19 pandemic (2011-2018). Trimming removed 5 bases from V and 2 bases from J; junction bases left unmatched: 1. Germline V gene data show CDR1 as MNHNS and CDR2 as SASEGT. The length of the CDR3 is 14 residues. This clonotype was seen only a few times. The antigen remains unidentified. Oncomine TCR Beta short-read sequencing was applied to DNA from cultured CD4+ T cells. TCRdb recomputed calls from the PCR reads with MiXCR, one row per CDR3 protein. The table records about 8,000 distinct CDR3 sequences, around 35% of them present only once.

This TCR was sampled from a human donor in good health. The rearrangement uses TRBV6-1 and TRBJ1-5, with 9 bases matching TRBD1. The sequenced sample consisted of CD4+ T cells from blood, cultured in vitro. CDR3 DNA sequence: TGTGCCAGCAGTAGACAGGGGGGCAATCAGCCCCAGCATTTT. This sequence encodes CASSRQGGNQPQHF.